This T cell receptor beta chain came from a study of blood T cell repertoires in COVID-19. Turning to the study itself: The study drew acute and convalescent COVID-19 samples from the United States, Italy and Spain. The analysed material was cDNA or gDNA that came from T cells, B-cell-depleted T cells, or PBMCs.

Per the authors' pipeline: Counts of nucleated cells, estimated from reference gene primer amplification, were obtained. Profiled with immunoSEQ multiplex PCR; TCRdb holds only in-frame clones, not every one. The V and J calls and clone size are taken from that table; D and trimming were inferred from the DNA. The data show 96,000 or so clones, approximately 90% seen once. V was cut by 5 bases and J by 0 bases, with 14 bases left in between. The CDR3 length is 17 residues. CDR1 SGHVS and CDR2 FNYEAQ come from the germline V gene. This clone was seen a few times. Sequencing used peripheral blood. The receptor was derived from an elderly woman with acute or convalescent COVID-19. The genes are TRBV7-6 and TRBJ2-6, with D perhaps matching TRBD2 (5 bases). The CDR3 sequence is CASSGMPGISGANVLTF. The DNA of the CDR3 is TGTGCCAGCAGCGGCATGCCGGGGATCTCTGGGGCCAACGTCCTGACTTTC.